A selection of T cell receptor beta chains follows, all from one sample in a study of T-cell reconstitution after alpha-beta-depleted transplantation in children. TCRdb called the PCR reads again in MiXCR, with one record for every CDR3 protein. Of approximately 82,000 distinct CDR3 sequences listed, approximately 18% were seen once; the top ten hold about half. The sequences come from PBMCs, mostly from graft donor cells, collected 360 days after TCRalphabeta/CD19-depleted stem cell transplant. All receptors come from a male patient aged 2-15 years who had a stem cell transplant for acute lymphoblastic leukemia, so the T cells may come from the graft donor. The CDR3 runs from the conserved cysteine through the conserved F or W. A D gene is named only where the DNA matches it firmly.

CDR3 protein: CASSLDSYNSPLHF; D gene: -; V gene: TRBV2
CDR3 protein: CASGRSRVYEQYF; D gene: -; V gene: TRBV12-3/TRBV12-4
CDR3 protein: CASSRYGTGKMDYGYTF; D gene: TRBD1; V gene: TRBV18
CDR3 protein: CASSLERGYEQYF; D gene: TRBD2; V gene: TRBV12-3/TRBV12-4
CDR3 protein: CASSSSGTTPDTQYF; D gene: -; V gene: TRBV5-1
CDR3 protein: CASSFAEFHQPQHF; D gene: -; V gene: TRBV28
CDR3 protein: CAISDLGLPDNEQFF; D gene: TRBD2; V gene: TRBV10-3
CDR3 protein: CASSPWTSFTDTQYF; D gene: -; V gene: TRBV7-8
CDR3 protein: CATSDRRGNNEQFF; D gene: -; V gene: TRBV24-1
CDR3 protein: CASSLGGTFARTSTYEQYF; D gene: -; V gene: TRBV5-1
CDR3 protein: CASSLRTSGSNNEQFF; D gene: TRBD2; V gene: TRBV5-1
CDR3 protein: CASSLHFGEQFF; D gene: -; V gene: TRBV11-2
CDR3 protein: CASSETSGSSYEQYF; D gene: TRBD2; V gene: TRBV5-1
CDR3 protein: CATSRGAAYEQSF; D gene: -; V gene: TRBV15
CDR3 protein: CASSLALGRGSGANVLTF; D gene: -; V gene: TRBV5-6
CDR3 protein: CASSELRRGQETQYF; D gene: -; V gene: TRBV25-1
CDR3 protein: CASSPQGQSSYNEQFF; D gene: -; V gene: TRBV7-6
CDR3 protein: CASSTQVQGNIQYF; D gene: -; V gene: TRBV12-3/TRBV12-4
CDR3 protein: CASTAPPRGGSTGELFF; D gene: -; V gene: TRBV7-9
CDR3 protein: CASNSADPGLAGGAYTQYF; D gene: TRBD2; V gene: TRBV12-3/TRBV12-4
CDR3 protein: CASSLMSSGSVQFF; D gene: TRBD2; V gene: TRBV12-3/TRBV12-4
CDR3 protein: CASSLDAGVNYGYTF; D gene: -; V gene: TRBV7-2
CDR3 protein: CASSIDSTRSYYEQYF; D gene: -; V gene: TRBV5-1
CDR3 protein: CASSMGTSGSKNEQFF; D gene: TRBD2; V gene: TRBV5-1
CDR3 protein: CASSYRQGSGYTF; D gene: -; V gene: TRBV6-5
CDR3 protein: CASSFRFSDRGTTYGYTF; D gene: TRBD1; V gene: TRBV11-2
CDR3 protein: CSCSPGRASTEAFF; D gene: -; V gene: TRBV29-1
CDR3 protein: CASSHRDRGIYEQYF; D gene: TRBD1; V gene: TRBV7-9
CDR3 protein: CASSLNSGTKNIQYF; D gene: -; V gene: TRBV11-2
CDR3 protein: CASSSQGAMAKNIQYF; D gene: TRBD1; V gene: TRBV5-1
CDR3 protein: CASSHRTSGRVYEQFF; D gene: TRBD2; V gene: TRBV11-2
CDR3 protein: CASSYGETQYF; D gene: -; V gene: TRBV6-6
CDR3 protein: CASSVAGNEQFF; D gene: -; V gene: TRBV5-1
CDR3 protein: CSARGTGGYEQFF; D gene: TRBD1; V gene: TRBV20-1
CDR3 protein: CASSRAPGQQRDEQFF; D gene: -; V gene: TRBV3-1
CDR3 protein: CASSQGRNTIYF; D gene: -; V gene: TRBV3-1
CDR3 protein: CASSLTAPYEQYF; D gene: -; V gene: TRBV11-3